A selection of T cell receptor beta chains follows, all from one sample in a study of OX40 agonist ivuxolimab in advanced cancers. The protocol was immunoSEQ multiplex PCR, while the TCRdb copy is restricted to in-frame clones and leaves out a portion. The data contain 55,000 to 70,000 clones, about 86% of them singletons. The sequenced sample was CD4+ or CD8+ T cells sorted from blood, obtained in a trial of the OX40 agonist ivuxolimab. All receptors come from an adult with an advanced solid tumor such as melanoma, head and neck, liver or kidney cancer. Each CDR3 is given with its conserved first and last residue. D genes are given only for firm matches. Clone size is shown for a subset of rows, as once, few, many or a class of expanded clone.

len | j_gene | v_gene | d_gene | abundance | CDR3aa | CDR3nt
14 | TRBJ2-7 | TRBV2 | - | - | CASTEARPLGEQYF | TGTGCCAGCACAGAGGCCCGTCCCCTGGGCGAGCAGTACTTC
15 | TRBJ1-1 | TRBV19 | TRBD1 | - | CASTRRAQGDTEAFF | TGTGCCAGTACCCGGCGGGCCCAGGGGGACACTGAAGCTTTCTTT
15 | TRBJ2-7 | TRBV6-1 | TRBD1 | few | CASSEPDRGPYEQYF | TGTGCCAGCAGTGAACCCGACAGGGGCCCCTACGAGCAGTACTTC
16 | TRBJ1-5 | TRBV7-8 | TRBD1 | once | CASSSLPGQRDQPQHF | TGTGCCAGCAGCTCACTCCCGGGACAGCGGGATCAGCCCCAGCATTTT
16 | TRBJ1-1 | TRBV5-1 | TRBD1 | - | CASSTDRGRQNTEAFF | TGCGCCAGCAGCACAGACAGGGGGAGGCAGAACACTGAAGCTTTCTTT
13 | TRBJ2-2 | TRBV7-6 | - | - | CASSYPNTGELFF | TGTGCCAGCAGCTACCCCAACACCGGGGAGCTGTTTTTT
17 | TRBJ1-3 | TRBV27 | - | - | CASSLSNRAGSGNTIYF | TGTGCCAGCAGTTTATCTAACAGGGCGGGCTCTGGAAACACCATATATTTT
13 | TRBJ2-6 | TRBV18 | - | - | CASSANGANVLTF | TGTGCCAGCTCAGCCAACGGGGCCAACGTCCTGACTTTC
14 | TRBJ1-2 | TRBV18 | TRBD1 | - | CASSTGTGAYGYTF | TGTGCCAGCTCAACCGGGACAGGGGCCTATGGCTACACCTTC
14 | TRBJ1-1 | TRBV10-2 | TRBD1 | few | CASNPTGIPTEAFF | TGCGCCAGCAACCCGACAGGGATCCCCACTGAAGCTTTCTTT
19 | TRBJ2-5 | TRBV5-1 | TRBD2 | - | CASSLATSGGAGNQETQYF | TGCGCCAGCAGCTTGGCGACTAGCGGGGGGGCCGGCAACCAAGAGACCCAGTACTTC